This TCR beta chain was identified in a study of long-term antiretroviral therapy in people with HIV. General study findings and limits: Whereas controls had wider CDR3 length ranges, HIV repertoires had narrower ones. Once patients were on ART, diversity went higher but still fell short of transplant donor controls.

This clone was seen more than once but under ten times. Its target is unknown. Sequencing used immunoSEQ v3.0 at survey level. This table comes from immunoSEQ multiplex PCR, and its TCRdb copy is limited to in-frame clones, with some not included. The profile shows tens of thousands of clones, roughly 75% of them singletons. V lost 0 bases and J 5 bases, leaving 5 bases between the germline ends. The CDR3 consists of 12 residues. Germline CDR1 is SGHRS and CDR2 is YFSETQ. The genes are TRBV5-1 and TRBJ1-2; D remains ambiguous. The clonotype originates from a woman aged 30 to 39 with HIV. This material consisted of unsorted PBMCs, taken 2.9 years after starting antiretroviral therapy. DNA of the CDR3: TGCGCCAGCAGCTTGGCCAATTATGGCTACACCTTC. Protein: CASSLANYGYTF. The full variable domain, rest sourced from reference TRBV5-1 and TRBJ1-2, is KAGVTQTPRYLIKTRGQQVTLSCSPISGHRSVSWYQQTPGQGLQFLFEYFSETQRNKGNFPGRFSGRQFSNSRSEMNVSTLELGDSALYLCASSLANYGYTFGSGTRLTVV.